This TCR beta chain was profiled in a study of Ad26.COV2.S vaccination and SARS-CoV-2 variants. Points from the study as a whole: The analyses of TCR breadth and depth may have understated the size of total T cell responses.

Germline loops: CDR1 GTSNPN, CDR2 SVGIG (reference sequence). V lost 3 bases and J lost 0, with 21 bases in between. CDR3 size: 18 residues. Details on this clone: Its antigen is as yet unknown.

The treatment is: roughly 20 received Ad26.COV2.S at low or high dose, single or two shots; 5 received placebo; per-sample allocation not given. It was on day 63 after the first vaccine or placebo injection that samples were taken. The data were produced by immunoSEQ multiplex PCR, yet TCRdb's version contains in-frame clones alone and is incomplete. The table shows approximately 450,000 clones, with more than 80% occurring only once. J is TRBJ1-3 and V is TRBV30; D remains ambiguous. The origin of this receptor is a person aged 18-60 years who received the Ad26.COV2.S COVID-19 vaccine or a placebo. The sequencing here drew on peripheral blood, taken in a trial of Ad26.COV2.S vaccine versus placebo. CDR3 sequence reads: CAWSPGMGISSSGNTIYF. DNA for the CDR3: TGTGCCTGGAGCCCGGGGATGGGGATCTCTTCCTCTGGAAACACCATATATTTT.